This paragraph reports one TCR beta chain. This clone occurred once. The antigen it binds to is not known. Per-base qualities were not stored, and no clone one base away is much larger. The entire amount of isolated RNA was reverse transcribed using the High Capacity cDNA Reverse Transcription Kit, so the sequenced TCRB transcripts were expressed ones. Deep immunoSEQ sequencing was applied to naive, central memory and regulatory T cell samples, giving an average of about 3.4 million total reads per sample. After sorted cells were lysed in RLT buffer, RNA was extracted with DNase-treated RNeasy Micro or Mini kits, with the choice depending on cell number. Each cell subset was processed separately to prevent cross-contamination, with patient and healthy donor samples processed together. The immunoSEQ multiplex PCR was used to amplify TCRB sequences from cDNA, generating 87-bp fragments that spanned the CDR3 region. Sequencing of the amplicons was done on the Illumina HiSeq platform. In the original analysis: PCR bias was corrected computationally using synthetic template baselines, and reads within Hamming distance 2 were collapsed, with unmergeable singletons discarded. By aligning reads against IMGT, V, D and J genes, CDR3 length, and insertions or deletions at six rearrangement sites were assigned. Within each subset, clonotype counts were normalized to the number of sorted cells before true diversity and Gini coefficients were calculated with the tcR R package. The overlap coefficient, calculated on TCRB nucleotide sequences, was used to quantify repertoire sharing. What TCRdb holds here is the immuneACCESS table cut down to in-frame rearrangements. Part of the clones is not present; checked against another copy, under half of the missing clones reflect an unresolved V gene, and the others are unexplained. V and J calls plus clone size are reproduced from that table; the DNA served to infer D and trimming. For this sample the table gives a few hundred thousand clones, of which 8.5% to 10% were detected only once. Of the sample, approximately 0.6% falls within the top ten clones.

V is cut back by 3 bases and J by 2 bases, with 5 bases in the junction unmatched. Sequences SGDLS (CDR1) and YYNGEE (CDR2) are obtained from the germline V gene. The cysteine opens and the phenylalanine closes a CDR3 of 16 amino acids. Solely the CDR3 DNA is kept, with 48 bases framed from the first base. The data derive from a study of beta chain features in type 1 diabetes (dated by TCRdb to the late 2010s). In the study overall: Mean age, gender distribution, total cell number and subset yield did not differ between patients and healthy donors. Naive and central memory subsets were obtained from all 30 or so donors, but regulatory and stem cell-like memory subsets were isolated from only 8 patients and roughly eight healthy donors. The study compared the TCRB repertoires of sorted circulating CD4+ T cell subsets in recently diagnosed type 1 diabetes patients with those in matched healthy donors. A total of 100 million to 110 million sorted cells were examined across all samples, and a strong correlation was observed between cell number per subset and RNA yield. What the authors observed across the whole study: Shorter templates might be favored by PCR, yet because patient and control samples were amplified and corrected together, any such skew would affect both groups equally. Because cDNA rather than genomic DNA was sequenced, highly expressing activated cells could have been over-represented, although no difference in activation and CD3 levels was found between groups. Fewer insertions and more nucleotide deletions at VDJ recombination sites were observed in patients with type 1 diabetes, implying thymic rearrangement abnormalities. Because small numbers of individuals were included in the HLA sub-analyses, any influence of HLA type on TCRB rearrangement was left unresolved. A moderate but significant shortening of TCRB CDR3 length was observed in type 1 diabetes patients in all four CD4+ subsets. The naive, central memory and regulatory TCRB repertoires appeared to resemble one another more closely among patients than among healthy donors.

From each donor, a single peripheral blood sample of approximately 110 mL on average was drawn into heparinised tubes. A BD FACSAria II and a panel including CD45RO, CCR7, CD25, CD127, CD95 and CD27 were used to sort naive, central memory, regulatory and stem cell-like memory CD4+ T cells. A purity above 95% was achieved for all sorted populations. PBMCs were separated immediately by Lymphoprep density gradient centrifugation and were stained directly, without being cultured. To minimize batch effects, samples were stained and sorted in pairs, one healthy donor with one patient per experiment. The sample comprised central memory CD4+ T cells from blood. The rearrangement combines TRBV9 with TRBJ2-3; 11 nucleotides in the junction match TRBD2. The receptor comes from a man aged 30 to 45 with type 1 diabetes. The sequence in DNA is TGTGCCAGCAGCGAAGGGACTAGCGGCTTCACAGATACGCAGTATTTT. This yields the protein CASSEGTSGFTDTQYF.